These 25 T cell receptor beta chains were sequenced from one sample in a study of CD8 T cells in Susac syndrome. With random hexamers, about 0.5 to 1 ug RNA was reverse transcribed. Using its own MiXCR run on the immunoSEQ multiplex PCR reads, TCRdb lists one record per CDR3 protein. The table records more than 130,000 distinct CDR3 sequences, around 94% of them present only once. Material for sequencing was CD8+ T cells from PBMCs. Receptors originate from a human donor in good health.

The CDR3 spells CASTLAGVANEQFF. The DNA for the CDR3 is TGTGCCAGCACACTAGCGGGAGTCGCCAATGAGCAGTTCTTC. This sequence joins TRBV28 and TRBJ2-1; TRBD2 matches 11 bases. Germline V CDR1 and CDR2: MDHEN, SYDVKM. V was pared by 7 bases and J by 6 bases, with 5 bases of the junction left unmatched. This CDR3 comprises 14 residues.

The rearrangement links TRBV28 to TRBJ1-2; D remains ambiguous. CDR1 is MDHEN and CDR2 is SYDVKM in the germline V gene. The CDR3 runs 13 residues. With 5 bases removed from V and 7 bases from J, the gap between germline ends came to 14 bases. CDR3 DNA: TGTGCCAGCAGTGAGATTCGCGTCGGTGGCTACACCTTC. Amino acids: CASSEIRVGGYTF.

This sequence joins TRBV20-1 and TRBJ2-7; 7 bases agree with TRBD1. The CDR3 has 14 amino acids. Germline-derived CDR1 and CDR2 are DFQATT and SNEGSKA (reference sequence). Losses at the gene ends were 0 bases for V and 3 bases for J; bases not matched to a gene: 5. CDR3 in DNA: TGCAGTGCTAGAGATTCCCAGGGGGACTACGAGCAGTACTTC. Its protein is CSARDSQGDYEQYF.

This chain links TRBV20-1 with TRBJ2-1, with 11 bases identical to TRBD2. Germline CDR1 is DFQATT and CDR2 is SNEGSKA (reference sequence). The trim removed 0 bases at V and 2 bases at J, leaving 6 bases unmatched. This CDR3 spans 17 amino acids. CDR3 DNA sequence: TGCAGTGCTAGAGATCTTAGCGGGAGGGCCCCCTACAATGAGCAGTTCTTC. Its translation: CSARDLSGRAPYNEQFF.

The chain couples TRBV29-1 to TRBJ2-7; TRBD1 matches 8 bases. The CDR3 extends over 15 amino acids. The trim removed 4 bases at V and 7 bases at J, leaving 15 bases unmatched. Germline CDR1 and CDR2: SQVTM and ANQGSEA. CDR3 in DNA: TGCAGCGTTGGTATCCGGGACAGGCCCCTTAATGAGCAGTACTTC. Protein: CSVGIRDRPLNEQYF.

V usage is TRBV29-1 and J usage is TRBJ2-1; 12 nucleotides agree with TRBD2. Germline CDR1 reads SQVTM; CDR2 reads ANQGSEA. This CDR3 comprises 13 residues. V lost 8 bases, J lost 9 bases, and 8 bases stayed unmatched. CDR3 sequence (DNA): TGCAGCCCCCGACTAGCGGGAGACCGTGAGCAGTTCTTC. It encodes CSPRLAGDREQFF.

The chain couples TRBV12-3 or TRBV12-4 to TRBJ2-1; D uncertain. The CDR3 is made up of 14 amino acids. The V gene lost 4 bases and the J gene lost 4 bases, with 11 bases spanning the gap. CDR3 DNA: TGTGCCAGCAGTTCGACCGGGTTGTACAATGAGCAGTTCTTC. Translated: CASSSTGLYNEQFF.

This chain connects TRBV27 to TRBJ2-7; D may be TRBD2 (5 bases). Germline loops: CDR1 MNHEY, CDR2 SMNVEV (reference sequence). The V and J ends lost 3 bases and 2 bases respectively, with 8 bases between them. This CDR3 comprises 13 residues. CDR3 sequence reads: CASSFTGTYEQYF. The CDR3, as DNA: TGTGCCAGCAGTTTTACCGGGACCTACGAGCAGTACTTC.

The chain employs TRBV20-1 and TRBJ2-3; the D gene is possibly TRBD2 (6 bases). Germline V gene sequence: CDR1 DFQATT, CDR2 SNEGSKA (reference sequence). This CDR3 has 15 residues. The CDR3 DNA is TGCAGCCCCTTAAATTCCGGGACTAGCACAGATACGCAGTATTTT. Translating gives CSPLNSGTSTDTQYF.

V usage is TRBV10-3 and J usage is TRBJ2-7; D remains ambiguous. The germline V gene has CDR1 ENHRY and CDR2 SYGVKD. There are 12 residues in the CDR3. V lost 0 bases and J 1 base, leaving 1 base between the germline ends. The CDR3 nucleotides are TGTGCCATCAGTGAGTCTTCCTACGAGCAGTACTTC. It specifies CAISESSYEQYF.

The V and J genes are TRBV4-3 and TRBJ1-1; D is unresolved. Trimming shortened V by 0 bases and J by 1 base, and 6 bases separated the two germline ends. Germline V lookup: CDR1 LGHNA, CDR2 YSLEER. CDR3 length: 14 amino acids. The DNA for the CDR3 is TGCGCCAGCAGCCAAGATCGGGGGAACACTGAAGCTTTCTTT. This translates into CASSQDRGNTEAFF.

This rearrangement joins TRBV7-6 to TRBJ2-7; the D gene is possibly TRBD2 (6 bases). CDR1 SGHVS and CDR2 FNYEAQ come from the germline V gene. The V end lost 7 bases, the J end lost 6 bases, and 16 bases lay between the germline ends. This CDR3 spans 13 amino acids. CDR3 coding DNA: TGTGCCAGCACACCCGCGGGGTCGGGCGAGCAGTACTTC. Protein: CASTPAGSGEQYF.

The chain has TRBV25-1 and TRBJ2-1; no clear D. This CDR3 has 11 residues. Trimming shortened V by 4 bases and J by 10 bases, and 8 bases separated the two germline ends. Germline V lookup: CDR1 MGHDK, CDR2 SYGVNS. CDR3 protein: CASSVRAEQFF. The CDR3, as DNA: TGTGCCAGCAGTGTCCGGGCCGAGCAGTTCTTC.

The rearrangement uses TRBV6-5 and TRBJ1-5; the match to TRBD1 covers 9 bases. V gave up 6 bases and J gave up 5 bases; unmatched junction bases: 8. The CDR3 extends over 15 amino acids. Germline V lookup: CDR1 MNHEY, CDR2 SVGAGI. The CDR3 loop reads CASSPAWTGDQPQHF. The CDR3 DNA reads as TGTGCCAGCAGCCCCGCCTGGACAGGGGATCAGCCCCAGCATTTT.

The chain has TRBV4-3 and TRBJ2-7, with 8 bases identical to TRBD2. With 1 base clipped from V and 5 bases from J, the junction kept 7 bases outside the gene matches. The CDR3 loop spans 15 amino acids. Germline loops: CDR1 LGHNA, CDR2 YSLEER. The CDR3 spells CASSQGQRETDEQYF. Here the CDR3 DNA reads TGCGCCAGCAGCCAAGGCCAGCGGGAGACGGACGAGCAGTACTTC.

CDR3 nucleotides: TGCAGTGCCTACCGGGACTACTCCTACAATGAGCAGTTCTTC. Its protein product is CSAYRDYSYNEQFF. The chain joins TRBV20-1 to TRBJ2-1; 7 bases are shared with TRBD2. Germline CDR1 and CDR2: DFQATT and SNEGSKA (reference sequence). Trimming removed 6 bases from V and 0 bases from J; junction bases left unmatched: 5. The CDR3 loop spans 14 amino acids.

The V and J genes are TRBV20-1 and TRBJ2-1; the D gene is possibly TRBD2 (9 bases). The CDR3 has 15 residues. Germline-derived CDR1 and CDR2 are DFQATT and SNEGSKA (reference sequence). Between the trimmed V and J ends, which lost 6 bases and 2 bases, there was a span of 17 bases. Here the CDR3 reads CSAPLAGQAYNEQFF. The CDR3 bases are TGCAGTGCCCCGCTAGCGGGACAGGCCTACAATGAGCAGTTCTTC.

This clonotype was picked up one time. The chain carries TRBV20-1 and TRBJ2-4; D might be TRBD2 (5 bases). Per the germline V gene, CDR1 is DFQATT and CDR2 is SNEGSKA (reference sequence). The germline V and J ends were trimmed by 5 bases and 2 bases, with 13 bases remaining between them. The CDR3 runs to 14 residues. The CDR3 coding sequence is TGCAGTGCTCGAGGAGGAGGACCCAAAAACATTCAGTACTTC. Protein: CSARGGGPKNIQYF.

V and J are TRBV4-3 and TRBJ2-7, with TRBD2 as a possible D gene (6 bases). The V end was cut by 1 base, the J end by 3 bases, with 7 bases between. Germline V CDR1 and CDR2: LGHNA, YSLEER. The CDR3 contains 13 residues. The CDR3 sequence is CASSQGLDYEQYF. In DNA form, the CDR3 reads TGCGCCAGCAGCCAAGGACTAGACTACGAGCAGTACTTC.

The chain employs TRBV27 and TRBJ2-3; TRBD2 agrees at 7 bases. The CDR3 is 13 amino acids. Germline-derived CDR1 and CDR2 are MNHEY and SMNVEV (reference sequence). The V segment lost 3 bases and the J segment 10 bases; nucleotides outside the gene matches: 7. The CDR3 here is CASSFGRELAQYF. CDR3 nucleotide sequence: TGTGCCAGCAGTTTCGGGCGGGAGCTCGCGCAGTATTTT.

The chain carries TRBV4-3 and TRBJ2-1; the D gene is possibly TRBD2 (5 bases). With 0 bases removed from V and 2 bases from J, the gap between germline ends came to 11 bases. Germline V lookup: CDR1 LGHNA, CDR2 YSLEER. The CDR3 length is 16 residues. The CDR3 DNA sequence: TGCGCCAGCAGCCAAGATCCCGGGATCCCCTACAATGAGCAGTTCTTC. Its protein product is CASSQDPGIPYNEQFF.

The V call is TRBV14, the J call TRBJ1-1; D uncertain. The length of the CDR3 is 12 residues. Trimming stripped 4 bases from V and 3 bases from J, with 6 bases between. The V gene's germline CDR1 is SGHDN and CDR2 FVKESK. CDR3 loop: CASSRWDTEAFF. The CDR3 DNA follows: TGTGCCAGCAGCCGCTGGGACACTGAAGCTTTCTTT.

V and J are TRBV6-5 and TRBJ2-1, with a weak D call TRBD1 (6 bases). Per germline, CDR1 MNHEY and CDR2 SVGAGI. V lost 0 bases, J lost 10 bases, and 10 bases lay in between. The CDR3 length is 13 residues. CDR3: CASSYSQGREQFF. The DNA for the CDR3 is TGTGCCAGCAGTTACTCGCAGGGGAGAGAGCAGTTCTTC.

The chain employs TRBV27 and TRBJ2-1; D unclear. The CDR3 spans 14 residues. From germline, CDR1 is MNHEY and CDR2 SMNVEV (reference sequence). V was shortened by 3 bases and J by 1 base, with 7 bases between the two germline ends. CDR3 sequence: CASSFSSSYNEQFF. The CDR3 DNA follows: TGTGCCAGCAGTTTCTCGAGTTCCTACAATGAGCAGTTCTTC.

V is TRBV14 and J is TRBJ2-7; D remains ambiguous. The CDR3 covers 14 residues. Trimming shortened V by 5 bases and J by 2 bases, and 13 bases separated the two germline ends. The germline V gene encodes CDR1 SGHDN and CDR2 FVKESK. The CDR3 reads CASSGPLGAYEQYF. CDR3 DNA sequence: TGTGCCAGCAGCGGACCCCTTGGGGCCTACGAGCAGTACTTC. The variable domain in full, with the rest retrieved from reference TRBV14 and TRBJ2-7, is EAGVTQFPSHSVIEKGQTVTLRCDPISGHDNLYWYRRVMGKEIKFLLHFVKESKQDESGMPNNRFLAERTGGTYSTLKVQPAELEDSGVYFCASSGPLGAYEQYFGPGTRLTVT.